The 7 T cell receptor beta chains below were found in one sample sequenced in a study of shared clonotypes between healthy human individuals. Libraries were prepared by immunoSEQ multiplex PCR; TCRdb keeps only in-frame clonotypes and omits some of them. The repertoire holds under 1,900,000 clones, with approximately 98.5% as singletons. Sequencing was performed on naive CD4+ T cells sorted from blood. Subset specified: CD45RA+ positively selected. All receptors derive from a man younger than 40 in good health.

The chain has TRBV10-3 and TRBJ2-5; no clear D. This CDR3 has 16 amino acids. V gave up 0 bases and J gave up 3 bases, with 14 bases separating them. CDR1 and CDR2 (germline): ENHRY, SYGVKD. As DNA, the CDR3 is TGTGCCATCAGTGAGTCGATAGTAGCCAATAAAGAGACCCAGTACTTC. Its protein is CAISESIVANKETQYF.

The V and J genes are TRBV28 and TRBJ2-7; perhaps TRBD2 as D (5 bases). The CDR3 has 15 residues. Trimming removed 4 bases at V and 6 bases at J, with 19 bases between. Germline assignment: CDR1 MDHEN and CDR2 SYDVKM. The CDR3 DNA follows: TGTGCCAGCAGTTCTTCTTTGGCGGGCCGGCGCGAGCAGTACTTC. Translated, it gives CASSSSLAGRREQYF. Filled out from reference TRBV28 and TRBJ2-7, the complete variable domain reads DVKVTQSSRYLVKRTGEKVFLECVQDMDHENMFWYRQDPGLGLRLIYFSYDVKMKEKGDIPEGYSVSREKKERFSLILESASTNQTSMYLCASSSSLAGRREQYFGPGTRLTVT.

Only one count was recorded for this clone. The chain combines TRBV18 with TRBJ1-2; 10 bases line up with TRBD1. The germline V gene encodes CDR1 KGHSH and CDR2 LQKENI. V lost 4 bases and J lost 2; bases outside the gene matches: 7. CDR3 size: 16 residues. The CDR3 spells CASSLLTGGENYGYTF. CDR3 nucleotide sequence: TGTGCCAGCTCACTTCTGACAGGGGGCGAAAACTATGGCTACACCTTC. Using reference TRBV18 and TRBJ1-2 for the parts outside the CDR3, the full variable domain is NAGVMQNPRHLVRRRGQEARLRCSPMKGHSHVYWYRQLPEEGLKFMVYLQKENIIDESGMPKERFSAEFPKEGPSILRIQQVVRGDSAAYFCASSLLTGGENYGYTFGSGTRLTVV.

The gene calls are TRBV11-2 and TRBJ2-5; D is uncertain. Looked up from germline, CDR1 is SGHAT and CDR2 is FQNNGV. This CDR3 has 15 residues. V lost 4 bases, J lost 5 bases, and 17 bases lay in between. The CDR3 reads CASSSTDFQRETQYF. CDR3 coding DNA: TGTGCCAGCAGCTCAACAGACTTCCAACGGGAGACCCAGTACTTC. The full variable domain, rest sourced from reference TRBV11-2 and TRBJ2-5, is EAGVAQSPRYKIIEKRQSVAFWCNPISGHATLYWYQQILGQGPKLLIQFQNNGVVDDSQLPKDRFSAERLKGVDSTLKIQPAKLEDSAVYLCASSSTDFQRETQYFGPGTRLLVL.

V and J are TRBV5-5 and TRBJ1-5; tentatively, D is TRBD1 (5 bases). Germline V gene lookup returns CDR1 SGHKS and CDR2 YYEKEE (reference sequence). The germline V and J ends were trimmed by 0 bases and 0 bases, with 13 bases remaining between them. This CDR3 has 17 amino acids. The CDR3 nucleotides read TGTGCCAGCAGCTTGGGTTCCGGGGACCATAGCAATCAGCCCCAGCATTTT. Its translation: CASSLGSGDHSNQPQHF.

The rearrangement uses TRBV6-5 and TRBJ1-2, with D perhaps TRBD1 (6 bases). The CDR3 extends over 12 amino acids. Germline CDR1 is MNHEY and CDR2 is SVGAGI. The V end was cut by 4 bases, the J end by 3 bases, with 6 bases between. CDR3 coding DNA: TGTGCCAGCAGTTCAGGGGACTATGGCTACACCTTC. Its translation: CASSSGDYGYTF.

The chain couples TRBV5-1 to TRBJ2-2; the match to TRBD2 covers 8 bases. V gave up 4 bases and J gave up 4 bases; unmatched junction bases: 3. CDR1 and CDR2 (germline): SGHRS, YFSETQ. This CDR3 is 14 amino acids long. DNA for the CDR3: TGCGCCAGCAGCGTGAGCGGGAGCACCGGGGAGCTGTTTTTT. As protein: CASSVSGSTGELFF.